This TCR beta chain stems from a study of blood T cell repertoires in COVID-19. Study at large: The cDNA or gDNA used as material had been derived from T cells, B-cell-depleted T cells, or PBMCs.

The repertoire was sequenced with immunoSEQ multiplex PCR; TCRdb's copy has only in-frame clones and lacks some. The data contain 260,000 or so clones, 83% of them singletons. The participants were between roughly 18 and 89 years old and came from some 23 US areas. The V gene end was trimmed by 0 bases and the J gene end by 0 bases; junction bases not matched to a gene: 7. CDR3 length: 18 amino acids. CDR1 is SGHRS and CDR2 is YFSETQ in the germline V gene. This clone appeared a few times. The genes are TRBV5-1 and TRBJ2-3, with 10 bases identical to TRBD2. Material: PBMCs or T cells enriched from blood (not recorded which). The receptor comes from a woman aged 40-49 years who had been exposed to COVID-19. The CDR3 DNA follows: TGCGCCAGCAGCTTGGGGGCTAGCGGGGGACCTAGCACAGATACGCAGTATTTT. Protein sequence: CASSLGASGGPSTDTQYF.